This TCR beta chain stems from a study of blood T cell repertoires in COVID-19. In the study overall: Whether acute or convalescent, the COVID-19 samples came from the United States, Italy and Spain.

This table comes from immunoSEQ multiplex PCR, and its TCRdb copy is limited to in-frame clones, with some not included. The table lists 200,000 to 250,000 clones, about 83% of them singletons. Germline V gives CDR1 SEHNR, CDR2 FQNEAQ (reference sequence). The CDR3 extends over 15 amino acids. The J segment lost 0 bases and the V segment lost 5 bases, leaving 3 bases of the junction unmatched. Sequences were obtained from peripheral blood. The sequence derives from a woman in her twenties or thirties with COVID-19, enrolled during active disease. The V and J genes are TRBV7-9 and TRBJ2-3, with TRBD1 matching 9 bases. The CDR3 DNA reads as TGTGCCAGCAGCATGGGACAGGGAAGCACAGATACGCAGTATTTT. Amino acid sequence: CASSMGQGSTDTQYF.